What follows is one T cell receptor (beta chain) and its context. In the original processing: Estimation of nucleated cell counts relied on the amplification of reference gene primers. Assay used: immunoSEQ multiplex PCR; TCRdb lists only in-frame clones, some missing. Clonal size and the V and J genes are those of that table, whereas D and trimming came from the DNA. The sample contains around 100,000 clones, 87% of which appear only once. V shed 0 bases and J shed 3 bases, with 14 bases lying between them. CDR1 and CDR2 (germline): LGHDT, YNNKEL (reference sequence). The CDR3 runs to 17 residues. The data were obtained in a study of blood T cell repertoires in COVID-19. The overall study: T cells, B-cell-depleted T cells, or PBMCs provided the cDNA or gDNA that served as material.

The source is a human donor in a cohort sampled during active COVID-19. This chain connects TRBV3-1 (or the pseudogene TRBV3-2) to TRBJ1-4, with D maybe TRBD1 (5 bases). The sample was peripheral blood. The CDR3 bases are TGTGCCAGCAGCCAAGATACTCCAGGGTCGCCTAATGAAAAACTGTTTTTT. Translation: CASSQDTPGSPNEKLFF.